One sample yielded the 25 T cell receptor beta chains listed below, sequenced in a study of blood T cells in healthy people across ages (dated by TCRdb to between 2014 and 2017). The library was generated by 5' RACE. For sequencing, an Illumina HiSeq 2500 was employed. A second PCR of about 7 to 12 cycles was run with a J-beta primer mix and a sample-barcoded 5' primer. TCRdb took the public reads, trimmed them with fastp at Q25, ran MiXCR for clone calling and kept in-frame beta chains. All rows with the same CDR3 protein become a single entry with the most common DNA and genes. Recorded for this sample are 600,000 to 850,000 distinct CDR3 sequences; 25% of them occurred a single time. The ten most abundant clones make up under 9.5% of the sample. This sample was shared with a second study, whose subject was T cells of mothers and their children.

The sequencing input was blood. The receptors derive from a boy aged 5-17 years in good health.

This clonotype has only a few counts. This chain links TRBV27 with TRBJ1-5; D remains unclear. Trimming left V 2 bases short and J 1 base short, with 9 bases between. This CDR3 region has 15 residues. Germline values: CDR1 MNHEY, CDR2 SMNVEV (reference sequence). The CDR3 reads CASSLIMGSNQPQHF. CDR3 nucleotides: TGTGCCAGCAGTTTAATTATGGGGAGCAATCAGCCCCAGCATTTT.

The chain links TRBV9 to TRBJ2-5; TRBD1 matches at 8 bases. Trimming at V came to 3 bases and at J to 3 bases, leaving 13 bases not matched to a gene. Per germline, CDR1 SGDLS and CDR2 YYNGEE. The CDR3 extends over 17 amino acids. CDR3 sequence reads: CASSDGLGTGGEETQYF. DNA for the CDR3: TGTGCCAGCAGCGATGGACTCGGGACAGGCGGGGAAGAGACCCAGTACTTC.

Concerning this clonotype: Its ends do not fully match the called genes, so a read error is possible. The chain links TRBV14 to TRBJ1-2, with TRBD1 matching over 8 bases. This CDR3 spans 15 amino acids. Germline lookup yields CDR1 SGHDN and CDR2 FVKESK. CDR3 DNA: TGTGCCAGCAGCGCCTCCGGGACAGGAAATAATGGTTACACCTTC. Protein: CASSASGTGNNGYTF.

The chain has TRBV27 and TRBJ1-5, with 10 nucleotides matching TRBD1. V gave up 6 bases and J gave up 7 bases; unmatched junction bases: 3. The CDR3 is made up of 13 amino acids. Germline-derived CDR1 and CDR2 are MNHEY and SMNVEV (reference sequence). The DNA of the CDR3 is TGTGCCAGCAGGGGGACAGGGGCCCAGCCCCAGCATTTT. Translated, it gives CASRGTGAQPQHF.

This clonotype was observed a few times. CDR3 coding DNA: TGTGCCAGCAGTTTTATAGGACAGCTAGCTAAAAACATTCAGTACTTC. Translating gives CASSFIGQLAKNIQYF. The V and J genes are TRBV28 and TRBJ2-4; the D gene is possibly TRBD1 (6 bases). This CDR3 contains 16 residues. Trimming stripped 3 bases from V and 4 bases from J, with 16 bases between. CDR1 and CDR2 from the germline V gene are MDHEN and SYDVKM.

The table lists this clonotype with a few counts. The genes are TRBV12-3 or TRBV12-4 and TRBJ1-2, with TRBD1 matching 9 bases. The CDR3 is 13 residues long. After removal of 10 bases from V and 5 bases from J, the junction contained 8 bases not matched to a gene. CDR3 loop: CATYRGPGYGYTF. CDR3 DNA: TGTGCCACGTACAGGGGGCCGGGATATGGCTACACCTTC.

V and J are TRBV4-1 and TRBJ1-4; D may be TRBD1 (6 bases). CDR1 and CDR2 (germline): MGHRA, YSYEKL. Trimming cost V 3 bases and J 2 bases, with 10 bases left between them. The CDR3 is 15 residues long. The CDR3 is CASSQAGVTNEKLFF. The CDR3 region has the DNA TGCGCCAGCAGCCAGGCAGGGGTGACTAATGAAAAACTGTTTTTT.

CDR3 in amino acids: CASSYFGEGETQYF. The CDR3 DNA reads TGTGCCAGCAGTTACTTTGGGGAGGGGGAGACCCAGTACTTC. The chain couples TRBV6-5 to TRBJ2-5, with TRBD2 identical over 7 bases. The CDR3 is made up of 14 amino acids. V gave up 1 base and J gave up 5 bases; unmatched junction bases: 4. Germline V gives CDR1 MNHEY, CDR2 SVGAGI.

The V gene is TRBV7-2, the J gene TRBJ2-7; D unresolved. The end of the DNA fits TRBJ2-5 better, so the J call may be wrong. Germline-derived CDR1 and CDR2 are SGHTA and FQGNSA. CDR3 size: 14 residues. CDR3 sequence reads: CASSLSWPRETQYF. The CDR3 DNA follows: TGTGCCAGCAGCTTAAGTTGGCCAAGGGAGACCCAGTACTTC.

The table lists this clonotype with a few counts. The chain couples TRBV29-1 to TRBJ1-3; no clear D gene. Germline lookup yields CDR1 SQVTM and CDR2 ANQGSEA. Trimming stripped 4 bases from V and 2 bases from J, with 9 bases between. The CDR3 covers 13 residues. CDR3 in amino acids: CSVGPGTGNTIYF. CDR3 nucleotides: TGCAGCGTTGGACCTGGAACTGGAAACACCATATATTTT.

In its sample, this clonotype was seen once. This chain connects TRBV20-1 to TRBJ1-2, with D uncertain. The CDR3 is 14 amino acids. V gave up 5 bases and J gave up 5 bases, with 18 bases separating them. The germline CDR1 and CDR2 sequences are DFQATT and SNEGSKA (reference sequence). CDR3 loop: CSADPQTGRYGYTF. The CDR3 nucleotides read TGCAGTGCTGACCCGCAGACGGGGAGATATGGCTACACCTTC.

A few counts support this clonotype. The chain carries TRBV20-1 and TRBJ2-5; 8 nucleotides align to TRBD2. The CDR3 covers 13 residues. CDR1 and CDR2 from the germline V gene are DFQATT and SNEGSKA (reference sequence). V lost 4 bases, J lost 11 bases, and 12 bases stayed unmatched. The CDR3 nucleotides read TGCAGTGCTATTAGGACTAGCCCCGGGTTACAGTACTTC. Translated: CSAIRTSPGLQYF.

V and J are TRBV6-1 and TRBJ1-1; no clear D. The germline CDR1 and CDR2 sequences are MNHNS and SASEGT. CDR3 size: 13 residues. V lost 2 bases, J lost 4 bases, and 8 bases lay in between. CDR3 loop: CASSEWTATEAFF. CDR3 coding DNA: TGTGCCAGCAGTGAATGGACGGCCACTGAAGCTTTCTTT.

This rearrangement joins TRBV7-2 to TRBJ2-5; 15 bases are shared with TRBD2. Germline V gene data show CDR1 as SGHTA and CDR2 as FQGNSA. The length of the CDR3 is 16 residues. The V segment lost 5 bases and the J segment 2 bases; nucleotides outside the gene matches: 3. This CDR3 reads CASSRGTSGRQETQYF. CDR3 nucleotide sequence: TGTGCCAGCAGCCGAGGGACTAGCGGGAGGCAAGAGACCCAGTACTTC.

The chain employs TRBV29-1 and TRBJ2-1; 11 bases match TRBD2. CDR3 length equals 12 residues. In germline, CDR1 is SQVTM, CDR2 ANQGSEA. The V gene end was trimmed by 7 bases and the J gene end by 7 bases; junction bases not matched to a gene: 3. In nucleotides, the CDR3 is TGCAGCGGTAGCGGGAGGGTAAATGAGCAGTTCTTC. Its translation is CSGSGRVNEQFF.

This clonotype appeared a few times. This sequence joins TRBV3-1 and TRBJ2-3; TRBD2 matches at 9 bases. Germline CDR1 and CDR2: LGHDT and YNNKEL (reference sequence). CDR3 length: 16 amino acids. The V and J ends lost 0 bases and 3 bases, in that order; junction bases with no gene match: 4. The CDR3 is CASSQDPLAGTDTQYF. The CDR3 DNA follows: TGTGCCAGCAGCCAAGACCCGCTAGCGGGAACAGATACGCAGTATTTT.

This rearrangement joins TRBV20-1 to TRBJ2-6; D not resolved. The CDR3 spans 14 residues. With 0 bases removed from V and 0 bases from J, the gap between germline ends came to 3 bases. Germline CDR1 DFQATT, CDR2 SNEGSKA (reference sequence). The CDR3 is CSARDISGANVLTF. CDR3 bases: TGCAGTGCTAGAGATATCTCTGGGGCCAACGTCCTGACTTTC.

This clonotype was detected only a few times. The rearrangement joins TRBV20-1 to TRBJ2-2; 11 bases line up with TRBD1. CDR1 and CDR2 (germline): DFQATT, SNEGSKA (reference sequence). V was pared by 1 base and J by 3 bases, with 10 bases of the junction left unmatched. CDR3 size: 18 residues. The CDR3 spells CSARAGTGGILDTGELFF. DNA of the CDR3: TGCAGTGCTAGAGCCGGGACAGGGGGAATTTTGGACACCGGGGAGCTGTTTTTT.

This clonotype has more than one count but fewer than ten. Compared with germline, one end of the junction differs, possibly owing to a read error. The chain carries TRBV7-9 and TRBJ1-1, with D unclear. The CDR3 consists of 13 residues. Germline V gene lookup returns CDR1 SEHNR and CDR2 FQNEAQ (reference sequence). The DNA for the CDR3 is TGTGCCAGCAGCTTAGGTCTGAACACTGAAACTTTCTTT. Residues: CASSLGLNTETFF.

This clonotype was found a few times. The V and J genes are TRBV20-1 and TRBJ2-2; D may be TRBD1 (5 bases). V lost 1 base and J 4 bases, leaving 10 bases between the germline ends. CDR1 is DFQATT, CDR2 SNEGSKA, per germline (reference sequence). CDR3 length: 14 residues. CDR3 amino acids: CSARVGVSTGELFF. DNA of the CDR3: TGCAGTGCTAGAGTAGGGGTCAGCACCGGGGAGCTGTTTTTT.

The V and J genes are TRBV20-1 and TRBJ1-2; TRBD1 agrees at 8 bases. The CDR3 is 11 residues long. The V and J ends lost 3 bases and 8 bases, in that order; junction bases with no gene match: 2. The V gene's germline CDR1 is DFQATT and CDR2 SNEGSKA (reference sequence). The chain's CDR3 is CSARDRAGYTF. Here the CDR3 DNA reads TGCAGTGCTAGGGACAGGGCCGGCTACACCTTC.

J is TRBJ2-5 and V is TRBV28; the D is unclear. CDR1 is MDHEN and CDR2 is SYDVKM in the germline V gene. This CDR3 region has 13 residues. Trimming cost V 4 bases and J 3 bases, with 9 bases left between them. In nucleotides, the CDR3 is TGTGCCAGCAGTTGGGCGGCTAAAGAGACCCAGTACTTC. Protein product: CASSWAAKETQYF. Based on the CDR3 plus reference TRBV28 and TRBJ2-5, the full variable domain is DVKVTQSSRYLVKRTGEKVFLECVQDMDHENMFWYRQDPGLGLRLIYFSYDVKMKEKGDIPEGYSVSREKKERFSLILESASTNQTSMYLCASSWAAKETQYFGPGTRLLVL.

The J gene is TRBJ2-1, the V gene TRBV14; TRBD1 might be the D (5 bases). The better agreement between TRBJ2-5 and the DNA end casts doubt on the J call. The CDR3 extends over 16 amino acids. Germline V gene data show CDR1 as SGHDN and CDR2 as FVKESK. This CDR3 is CASSPFQRDSQETQYF. Written as DNA, the CDR3 is TGTGCCAGCAGCCCCTTTCAGCGCGACAGCCAAGAGACCCAGTACTTC.

The CDR3 DNA follows: TGTGCCAGCAGCGTGGGACAGGGGCCGAACAATGAGCAGTTCTTC. Its translation: CASSVGQGPNNEQFF. The chain links TRBV7-9 to TRBJ2-1; 10 bases agree with TRBD1. The germline V gene has CDR1 SEHNR and CDR2 FQNEAQ (reference sequence). The CDR3 has 15 amino acids. V lost 5 bases to trimming and J lost 5 bases; unmatched junction nucleotides: 6. Variable domain in full (rest from reference TRBV7-9 and TRBJ2-1): DTGVSQNPRHKITKRGQNVTFRCDPISEHNRLYWYRQTLGQGPEFLTYFQNEAQLEKSRLLSDRFSAERPKGSFSTLEIQRTEQGDSAMYLCASSVGQGPNNEQFFGPGTRLTVL.

This chain connects TRBV29-1 to TRBJ1-2; D remains ambiguous. The CDR3 consists of 14 residues. Trimming took 1 base from V and 7 from J, leaving 16 bases between them. Germline V gene lookup returns CDR1 SQVTM and CDR2 ANQGSEA. The CDR3 region is CSVEGDAGRFGYTF. The CDR3 nucleotides read TGCAGCGTTGAAGGTGACGCTGGACGGTTTGGCTACACCTTC.